Each of the 17 T cell receptor beta chains below was sequenced from the same sample in a study of early T cells in non-severe SARS-CoV-2 infection. TCRdb called the 5' RACE reads again in MiXCR, with one record for every CDR3 protein. The sample shows around 55,000 distinct CDR3 sequences, around 6.6% of them seen only once. The sequenced sample was whole blood, obtained at baseline. Receptor source: an adult who was a healthcare worker with PCR-confirmed SARS-CoV-2 infection or an uninfected control (not recorded which).

This clonotype was detected only a few times. This sequence joins TRBV11-3 and TRBJ2-1, with D maybe TRBD2 (5 bases). The CDR3 loop spans 11 amino acids. Trimming took 5 bases from V and 11 from J, leaving 10 bases between them. The germline V gene encodes CDR1 SGHNT and CDR2 YENEEA. The CDR3 DNA is TGTGCCAGCAGCCACGGAGGAAAGCAGTTCTTC. Translated, it gives CASSHGGKQFF.

This clonotype has a count of ten or more. The chain carries TRBV6-2 or TRBV6-3 and TRBJ2-1; 10 nucleotides match TRBD2. V trimming: 3 bases; J trimming: 5 bases; junction bases outside the gene matches: 7. CDR1 is MNHEY, CDR2 SVGEGT, per germline. This CDR3 comprises 16 residues. In nucleotides, the CDR3 is TGTGCCAGCAGTTATCTAGCGGGGGAGTTCGACAATGAGCAGTTCTTC. As protein: CASSYLAGEFDNEQFF.

This clonotype was detected only a few times. The chain joins TRBV12-3 or TRBV12-4 to TRBJ2-7; D remains unclear. The CDR3 contains 13 residues. V lost 7 bases and J lost 2, with 12 bases in between. CDR3 residues: CASNMDRAYEQYF. CDR3 sequence (DNA): TGTGCCAGCAATATGGACCGGGCCTACGAGCAGTACTTC.

This clonotype was seen many times. The V call is TRBV12-3 or TRBV12-4, the J call TRBJ2-5, with unresolved D. This CDR3 is built from 14 residues. V gave up 5 bases and J gave up 1 base, with 11 bases separating them. CDR3 sequence: CASSPLGLQETQYF. The CDR3 coding sequence is TGTGCCAGCAGTCCCTTAGGGCTCCAAGAGACCCAGTACTTC.

This clonotype was counted only a few times. The V and J genes are TRBV11-2 and TRBJ2-5; D remains unclear. Germline CDR1 and CDR2: SGHAT and FQNNGV. The CDR3 has 15 amino acids. The V end lost 1 base, the J end lost 5 bases, and 14 bases lay between the germline ends. The CDR3 region has the DNA TGTGCCAGCAGCTTAGGAGCCTTGCTCCCGGAGACCCAGTACTTC. It encodes CASSLGALLPETQYF.

This clonotype showed up many times. J is TRBJ1-1 and V is TRBV28; tentatively, D is TRBD1 (5 bases). The CDR3 is 14 amino acids. From germline, CDR1 is MDHEN and CDR2 SYDVKM. V lost 4 bases and J lost 0, with 9 bases in between. The CDR3 here is CASSSTAMNTEAFF. CDR3 sequence (DNA): TGTGCCAGCAGTTCGACAGCAATGAACACTGAAGCTTTCTTT.

There are many counts of this clonotype. V is TRBV20-1 and J is TRBJ2-1, with D perhaps matching TRBD2 (5 bases). V lost 6 bases, J lost 9 bases, and 15 bases lay in between. The germline V gene has CDR1 DFQATT and CDR2 SNEGSKA (reference sequence). The CDR3 contains 12 residues. This CDR3 is CSALPWGAEQFF. CDR3 in DNA: TGCAGTGCCCTACCGTGGGGAGCTGAGCAGTTCTTC.

The chain joins TRBV30 to TRBJ2-3; either TRBD1 or TRBD2 may supply D (5 bases each). Germline V gene lookup returns CDR1 GTSNPN and CDR2 SVGIG (reference sequence). The ends were cut back, 3 bases at V and 5 bases at J, with 21 bases in the middle. The CDR3 consists of 16 residues. CDR3 amino acids: CAWRIYGTLPGDTQYF. CDR3 sequence (DNA): TGTGCCTGGAGAATTTACGGGACGCTCCCCGGAGATACGCAGTATTTT.

Many counts were recorded for this clonotype. V gene TRBV5-1 combines with J gene TRBJ2-7, with D tentatively TRBD1 or TRBD2 (6 bases each). V was clipped by 5 bases and J by 6 bases, with 18 bases between them. CDR3 length: 14 residues. Germline V gene sequence: CDR1 SGHRS, CDR2 YFSETQ. DNA of the CDR3: TGCGCCAGCAGACAGGGACTGACCCGCGGCGAGCAGTACTTC. Encoded protein: CASRQGLTRGEQYF.

In its sample, this clonotype was seen many times. As DNA, the CDR3 is TGTGCCAGCAGTTTACGGGGGGCGTCTGAAGCTTTCTTT. Encoded protein: CASSLRGASEAFF. The rearrangement links TRBV28 to TRBJ1-1, with a tentative D call TRBD1 (6 bases). Germline values: CDR1 MDHEN, CDR2 SYDVKM. The CDR3 consists of 13 residues. V dropped 2 bases and J dropped 6 bases, with 10 bases sitting between them.

This clonotype was counted many times. This chain uses TRBV12-3 or TRBV12-4 with TRBJ2-1, with D possibly being TRBD2 (6 bases). The V and J ends lost 5 bases and 4 bases respectively, with 15 bases between them. The length of the CDR3 is 15 residues. In DNA form, the CDR3 reads TGTGCCAGCAGTAAGACGGGCCGGGGGTACAATGAGCAGTTCTTC. This codes for CASSKTGRGYNEQFF.

The V gene is TRBV21-1, the J gene TRBJ2-5; the tabulated D call, TRBD2, remains unverified against the DNA. TRBV21-1 is noted as a pseudogene. The CDR3 consists of 17 residues. In DNA form, the CDR3 reads TGTGCCAGCATCCCGCATAGAGCGGGGGGAACACAAGAGACCCAGTACTTC. This gives the protein CASIPHRAGGTQETQYF.

The J gene is TRBJ2-7, the V gene TRBV29-1; tentatively, D is TRBD1 (6 bases). Trimming pared 5 bases from V and 7 bases from J, leaving 21 bases between. Germline CDR1 SQVTM, CDR2 ANQGSEA. The CDR3 is made up of 14 amino acids. The CDR3 is CSVQHTGSYVEQYF. As DNA, the CDR3 is TGCAGCGTTCAACACACAGGGAGCTATGTAGAGCAGTACTTC.

CDR3 loop: CASSQSRDRNTGELFF. The CDR3 DNA reads as TGCGCCAGCAGCCAATCCCGGGACAGGAACACCGGGGAGCTGTTTTTT. V and J are TRBV4-3 and TRBJ2-2, with 7 bases fitting TRBD1. Trimming cost V 2 bases and J 1 base; bases outside gene matches: 4. CDR1 and CDR2 from the germline V gene are LGHNA and YSLEER. The CDR3 spans 16 residues.

This clonotype was seen a handful of times. CDR3 in amino acids: CASTQGAGTGELFF. DNA of the CDR3: TGTGCCAGCACTCAGGGGGCCGGCACCGGGGAGCTGTTTTTT. This chain joins TRBV2 and TRBJ2-2; TRBD1 agrees at 8 bases. The CDR3 is made up of 14 amino acids. Germline V gene data show CDR1 as SNHLY and CDR2 as FYNNEI. With V trimmed by 7 bases and J by 4 bases, 5 bases remained unmatched. The full variable domain, its missing parts supplied by reference TRBV2 and TRBJ2-2, is EPEVTQTPSHQVTQMGQEVILRCVPISNHLYFYWYRQILGQKVEFLVSFYNNEISEKSEIFDDQFSVERPDGSNFTLKIRSTKLEDSAMYFCASTQGAGTGELFFGEGSRLTVL.

This clonotype has more than one count but fewer than ten. The V and J genes are TRBV14 and TRBJ1-1, with a possible D match to TRBD1 (6 bases). In germline, CDR1 is SGHDN, CDR2 FVKESK. The CDR3 extends over 16 amino acids. Trimming shortened V by 4 bases and J by 0 bases, and 15 bases separated the two germline ends. CDR3 amino acids: CASSLGQRWLNTEAFF. The CDR3 DNA reads TGTGCCAGCAGCCTCGGACAGCGATGGTTGAACACTGAAGCTTTCTTT.

This clonotype occurred a few times. This chain connects TRBV29-1 to TRBJ2-3; D ambiguous. Per germline, CDR1 SQVTM and CDR2 ANQGSEA. The CDR3 is 12 residues long. Trimming cost V 4 bases and J 2 bases, with 7 bases left between them. The CDR3 spells CSVVAATDTQYF. The CDR3 coding sequence is TGCAGCGTTGTAGCAGCCACAGATACGCAGTATTTT.